The 7 T cell receptor beta chains listed next were all sequenced from one sample in a study of blood T cell repertoires in COVID-19. TCRdb's table, derived via immunoSEQ multiplex PCR, lists solely in-frame clones and lacks some. The sample records around 100,000 clones, 90% to 95% being singletons. The sequenced material came from peripheral blood. The receptors were gathered from a human donor in a cohort sampled during active COVID-19.

In its sample, this clone was seen once. The J gene is TRBJ2-1, the V gene TRBV19, with TRBD2 matching 13 bases. J lost 8 bases, V lost 7 bases, and 8 bases had no gene match. This CDR3 region has 15 residues. Per germline, CDR1 LNHDA and CDR2 SQIVND (reference sequence). The CDR3 DNA is TGTGCCAGTACCCGGACTAGCGGGAGCATGGATGAGCAGTTCTTC. Its translation is CASTRTSGSMDEQFF.

The chain joins TRBV6-2 or TRBV6-3 to TRBJ2-3, with 9 bases matching TRBD2. The CDR3 is 17 residues long. Trimming cost V 6 bases and J 3 bases; bases outside gene matches: 13. Germline CDR1 and CDR2: MNHEY and SVGEGT. CDR3 nucleotides: TGTGCCAGCAGCCGACGGGCTAGCGGGGTTGGTACAGATACGCAGTATTTT. Amino acid sequence: CASSRRASGVGTDTQYF.

This rearrangement joins TRBV7-3 to TRBJ2-5; the match to TRBD2 covers 13 bases. The CDR3 covers 16 residues. The trim removed 2 bases at V and 7 bases at J, leaving 7 bases unmatched. Germline V CDR1 and CDR2: SGHTA, FQGTGA. CDR3 bases: TGTGCCAGCAGCTTAGGGGGGACTAGCGGGGACCGGACCCAGTACTTC. Protein product: CASSLGGTSGDRTQYF.

This clone was observed once. The V gene is TRBV7-9, the J gene TRBJ2-7; D is possibly TRBD2 (5 bases). Germline CDR1 and CDR2: SEHNR and FQNEAQ (reference sequence). The length of the CDR3 is 14 residues. The ends were cut back, 3 bases at V and 0 bases at J, with 9 bases in the middle. In DNA form, the CDR3 reads TGTGCCAGCAGCTTGACGGGAACCTCCTACGAGCAGTACTTC. Its translation is CASSLTGTSYEQYF.

In the case of this clone: One junction end disagrees with the germline gene, perhaps due to a read error. J is TRBJ1-4 and V is TRBV12-3 or TRBV12-4; 7 positions agree with TRBD1. This CDR3 is built from 12 residues. The CDR3, as DNA: TGTGCCAGCAGTTACAAGACAGGGTCCTTCGTCTTT. It translates to CASSYKTGSFVF.

On this clone itself: In the same sample, other DNA sequences code for this CDR3. The chain uses TRBV19 and TRBJ1-2; 9 nucleotides align to TRBD1. This CDR3 has 16 amino acids. J lost 7 bases, V lost 3 bases, and 12 bases had no gene match. In germline, CDR1 is LNHDA, CDR2 SQIVND (reference sequence). CDR3 loop: CASSITGGDTAGGYTF. The CDR3 DNA reads TGTGCCAGTAGTATCACAGGGGGCGATACGGCCGGTGGCTACACCTTC. The full variable domain, rest sourced from reference TRBV19 and TRBJ1-2, is DGGITQSPKYLFRKEGQNVTLSCEQNLNHDAMYWYRQDPGQGLRLIYYSQIVNDFQKGDIAEGYSVSREKKESFPLTVTSAQKNPTAFYLCASSITGGDTAGGYTFGSGTRLTVV.

The chain couples TRBV7-2 to TRBJ2-3; maybe TRBD1 (6 bases). CDR1 is SGHTA, CDR2 FQGNSA, per germline. The CDR3 spans 15 residues. The V gene lost 6 bases and the J gene lost 0 bases, with 13 bases spanning the gap. CDR3 in amino acids: CASSPQGSSTDTQYF. DNA of the CDR3: TGTGCCAGCAGTCCACAGGGCTCCAGCACAGATACGCAGTATTTT.